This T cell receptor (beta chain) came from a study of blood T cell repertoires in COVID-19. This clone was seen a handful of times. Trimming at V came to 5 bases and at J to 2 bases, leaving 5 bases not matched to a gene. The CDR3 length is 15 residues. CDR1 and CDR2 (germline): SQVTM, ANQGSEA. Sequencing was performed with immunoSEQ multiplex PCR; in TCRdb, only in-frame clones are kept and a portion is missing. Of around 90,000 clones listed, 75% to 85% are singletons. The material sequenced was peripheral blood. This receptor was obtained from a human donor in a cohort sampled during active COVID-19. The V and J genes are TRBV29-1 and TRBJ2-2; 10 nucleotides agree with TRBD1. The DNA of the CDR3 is TGCAGCGTTCTCGGACAGGGGGGAAACACCGGGGAGCTGTTTTTT. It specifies CSVLGQGGNTGELFF.